This T cell receptor beta chain is drawn from a study of vaccination effects on CD4 cells after COVID-19. The CDR3 spans 13 residues. Germline V CDR1 and CDR2: SGHRS, YFSETQ. Between the trimmed V and J ends, which lost 2 bases and 3 bases, there was a span of 8 bases. ViraFEST used viral peptide pools to expand antigen-specific CD4+ T cells before sequencing. The culture ran for approximately 11 days before CD4+ T cells were isolated. It was two doses of either the BNT162b2 or mRNA-1273 vaccine that participants received. People in the vaccine group had not been infected with SARS-CoV-2 before, and their nucleocapsid antibodies were negative. Only one count was recorded for this clone. The antigen is not known. Generated by immunoSEQ multiplex PCR, the TCRdb table keeps only in-frame clones and is missing some. The sample includes about 66,000 clones, around three quarters of them seen just once.

The TCR sequence derives from a human donor who received a COVID-19 vaccine. Sample: CD4+ T cells from PBMCs cultured with HCoV-OC43 spike peptides, taken after COVID-19 vaccination. This sample's subset: HCoV-OC43 spike overlapping peptide pool stimulation. The chain uses TRBV5-1 and TRBJ2-5; a weak D match, TRBD2 (6 bases). This chain's CDR3 is CASSFPSEETQYF. The CDR3, as DNA: TGCGCCAGCAGCTTCCCTAGCGAAGAGACCCAGTACTTC. The full variable domain, in which reference TRBV5-1 and TRBJ2-5 provide the parts outside the CDR3, is KAGVTQTPRYLIKTRGQQVTLSCSPISGHRSVSWYQQTPGQGLQFLFEYFSETQRNKGNFPGRFSGRQFSNSRSEMNVSTLELGDSALYLCASSFPSEETQYFGPGTRLLVL.